The 16 T cell receptor beta chains reported below all come from one sample, sequenced in a study of response to subunit inactivated influenza vaccine. TCRdb recomputed calls from the RT-PCR reads with MiXCR, one row per CDR3 protein. The profile shows 400,000 to 650,000 distinct CDR3 sequences, under 8.5% of them singletons. The sequencing used PBMCs from blood, collected less than 25 months after vaccination. These receptors all stem from a man between 50 and 75 years old who received an inactivated influenza vaccine.

In this sample, this clonotype turned up a few times. The V and J genes are TRBV28 and TRBJ1-1, with D hard to call. The CDR3 has 15 residues. V shed 2 bases and J shed 4 bases, with 14 bases lying between them. Germline lookup yields CDR1 MDHEN and CDR2 SYDVKM. CDR3 DNA: TGTGCCAGCAGTTTAATATTCGGTATGGGCACTGAAGCTTTCTTT. Translation: CASSLIFGMGTEAFF.

This clonotype was seen many times. The V call is TRBV29-1, the J call TRBJ2-1; 9 nucleotides match TRBD2. Unmatched junction bases numbered 21, after V lost 3 bases and J lost 0 bases. This CDR3 region has 21 residues. Germline V lookup: CDR1 SQVTM, CDR2 ANQGSEA. CDR3 in DNA: TGCAGCGTTGACCCGACTAGCGGTACCCTAACCGTACTGAGCTCCTACAATGAGCAGTTCTTC. This sequence encodes CSVDPTSGTLTVLSSYNEQFF.

This clonotype was seen ten or more times. The V gene is TRBV28, the J gene TRBJ2-5; D might be TRBD1 (5 bases). This CDR3 comprises 17 residues. V was pared by 3 bases and J by 5 bases, with 22 bases between. Germline V gene lookup returns CDR1 MDHEN and CDR2 SYDVKM. The CDR3 region has the DNA TGTGCCAGCAGTTTTGCAGGGATGCTGCGGTCCTTGGAGACCCAGTACTTC. Translating it yields CASSFAGMLRSLETQYF. The entire variable domain, with the rest obtained from reference TRBV28 and TRBJ2-5, is as follows: DVKVTQSSRYLVKRTGEKVFLECVQDMDHENMFWYRQDPGLGLRLIYFSYDVKMKEKGDIPEGYSVSREKKERFSLILESASTNQTSMYLCASSFAGMLRSLETQYFGPGTRLLVL.

This clonotype was found many times. This chain links TRBV27 with TRBJ2-7, with a possible D match to TRBD2 (5 bases). The CDR3 has 14 amino acids. Germline assignment: CDR1 MNHEY and CDR2 SMNVEV (reference sequence). Trimming cost V 3 bases and J 0 bases, with 9 bases left between them. The CDR3 coding sequence is TGTGCCAGCAGTTTTTACCGGGGCTCCTACGAGCAGTACTTC. This translates into CASSFYRGSYEQYF.

This clonotype was recorded a few times. The chain is built from TRBV5-1 and TRBJ1-4; 9 nucleotides align to TRBD1. The CDR3 contains 19 residues. Germline CDR1 is SGHRS and CDR2 is YFSETQ. V lost 1 base, J lost 0 bases, and 10 bases stayed unmatched. CDR3 in DNA: TGCGCCAGCAGCTTGTGGGGACAGGGAAGTATCGCAACTAATGAAAAACTGTTTTTT. Translation: CASSLWGQGSIATNEKLFF.

The gene calls are TRBV6-5 and TRBJ2-1; 10 bases line up with TRBD2. The junction had 7 bases not matched to a gene; V was cut back by 4 bases and J by 7 bases. CDR3 length equals 15 residues. Per the germline V gene, CDR1 is MNHEY and CDR2 is SVGAGI. The CDR3 DNA sequence: TGTGCCAGCAGTTTCCTAGCGGGAGAGAAGAATGAGCAGTTCTTC. It yields the protein CASSFLAGEKNEQFF.

The chain combines TRBV3-1 with TRBJ2-1, with TRBD2 matching 8 bases. Trimming cost V 4 bases and J 8 bases; bases outside gene matches: 10. Germline-derived CDR1 and CDR2 are LGHDT and YNNKEL (reference sequence). The CDR3 is 15 amino acids. CDR3 DNA: TGTGCCAGCAGCCCTTTAGCGGGACGGATCGATGAGCAGTTCTTC. It encodes CASSPLAGRIDEQFF.

This rearrangement joins TRBV9 to TRBJ2-3; unclear D gene. This CDR3 contains 14 residues. V lost 0 bases to trimming and J lost 0 bases, with 5 bases between them. Germline values: CDR1 SGDLS, CDR2 YYNGEE. As DNA, the CDR3 is TGTGCCAGCAGCGTAGACTCTAGCACAGATACGCAGTATTTT. Encoded protein: CASSVDSSTDTQYF.

This clonotype appeared a few times. The chain combines TRBV12-3 or TRBV12-4 with TRBJ1-4; 9 positions match TRBD1. CDR3 size: 15 residues. J gave up 6 bases and V 5 bases, and 7 bases lay outside the gene matches. The DNA of the CDR3 is TGTGCCAGCAGTCCCAACGACAGGGGGTATGAAAAACTGTTTTTT. Protein: CASSPNDRGYEKLFF.

This clonotype has ten or more counts. The CDR3 loop reads CSAPGRGSTDTQYF. As DNA, the CDR3 is TGCAGTGCCCCGGGGCGGGGGAGCACAGATACGCAGTATTTT. The chain combines TRBV20-1 with TRBJ2-3; 7 nucleotides line up with TRBD2. Germline V gives CDR1 DFQATT, CDR2 SNEGSKA (reference sequence). V gave up 6 bases and J gave up 0 bases; unmatched junction bases: 6. This CDR3 is 14 amino acids long.

This clonotype showed up many times. This chain joins TRBV5-6 and TRBJ2-7, with a tentative D call TRBD1 (5 bases). Trimming shortened V by 7 bases and J by 2 bases, and 19 bases separated the two germline ends. From germline, CDR1 is SGHDT and CDR2 YYEEEE. The CDR3 consists of 15 residues. DNA for the CDR3: TGTGCCAGCCAAAAAACTGGGGCAGTGACCTACGAGCAGTACTTC. Encoded protein: CASQKTGAVTYEQYF.

This clonotype has a count of ten or more. The chain is built from TRBV6-6 and TRBJ1-5; D unclear. The CDR3 covers 13 residues. V was shortened by 7 bases and J by 4 bases, with 11 bases between the two germline ends. Germline V gene lookup returns CDR1 MNHNY and CDR2 SVGAGI (reference sequence). CDR3 region: CASTQGLNQPQHF. Written as DNA, the CDR3 is TGTGCCAGCACTCAAGGGCTAAATCAGCCCCAGCATTTT.

This clonotype was detected only a few times. The chain is built from TRBV18 and TRBJ2-2; D remains unclear. V lost 2 bases and J 5 bases, leaving 6 bases between the germline ends. This CDR3 has 13 residues. The germline V gene encodes CDR1 KGHSH and CDR2 LQKENI. CDR3 region: CASSPDRTGELFF. CDR3 DNA: TGTGCCAGCTCACCAGACCGAACCGGGGAGCTGTTTTTT.

At least ten counts were recorded for this clonotype. This sequence joins TRBV20-1 and TRBJ2-3, with unresolved D. CDR1 DFQATT and CDR2 SNEGSKA come from the germline V gene (reference sequence). The CDR3 runs to 13 residues. V was clipped by 7 bases and J by 1 base, with 12 bases between them. The CDR3 DNA reads as TGCAGTGGTATAAGGGCCGGCACAGATACGCAGTATTTT. It yields the protein CSGIRAGTDTQYF.

This clonotype was observed a handful of times. The chain combines TRBV6-2 or TRBV6-3 with TRBJ1-1, with D possibly TRBD1 on 5 matching bases. CDR3 length equals 14 residues. The germline gives CDR1 MNHEY, CDR2 SVGEGT. V was clipped by 0 bases and J by 5 bases, with 10 bases between them. The chain's CDR3 is CASSYSGDWTEAFF. Here the CDR3 DNA reads TGTGCCAGCAGTTACTCGGGGGACTGGACTGAAGCTTTCTTT.

This clonotype has at least ten counts. The chain recombines TRBV9 with TRBJ2-3; D gene ambiguous. This CDR3 has 14 residues. Between the trimmed V and J ends, which lost 0 bases and 7 bases, there was a span of 12 bases. From germline, CDR1 is SGDLS and CDR2 YYNGEE. CDR3 sequence (DNA): TGTGCCAGCAGCGTAGAGAATCGCGGAAATACGCAGTATTTT. Translation: CASSVENRGNTQYF.